Listed below are T cell receptor beta chains from one sample, sequenced in a study of blood T cell repertoires in COVID-19. The method was immunoSEQ multiplex PCR; TCRdb's version includes in-frame clones alone and lacks a portion of them. The sample yields around 62,000 clones, over 75% seen once. The sequenced sample was peripheral blood. These receptors were obtained from a human donor in a cohort sampled during active COVID-19. Each CDR3 is given with its conserved first and last residue. A D gene is named only where the DNA matches it firmly. Expanded clones get a size class; other rows say once, few or many, or leave the size out.

size: NA; J: TRBJ2-7; D: NA; V: TRBV28; CDR3: CASSFYRNRPSYEQYF; DNA: TGTGCCAGCAGTTTTTACAGGAACCGACCCTCCTACGAGCAGTACTTC
size: NA; J: TRBJ2-7; D: TRBD2; V: TRBV5-4; CDR3: CASSLALRGELPEQYF; DNA: TGTGCCAGCAGCTTGGCCTTGCGGGGGGAGCTTCCCGAGCAGTACTTC
size: few; J: TRBJ1-4; D: TRBD1; V: TRBV4-1; CDR3: CASSRGQANEKLFF; DNA: TGCGCCAGCAGCCGAGGACAGGCTAATGAAAAACTGTTTTTT
size: NA; J: TRBJ1-1; D: TRBD1; V: TRBV27; CDR3: CASSLSGRGRTEAFF; DNA: TGTGCCAGCAGTTTATCGGGTAGGGGGCGGACTGAAGCTTTCTTT
size: NA; J: TRBJ1-1; D: NA; V: TRBV11-2; CDR3: CASSLVEGSNSEAFF; DNA: TGTGCCAGCAGCTTAGTCGAGGGTAGTAATTCTGAAGCTTTCTTT
size: NA; J: TRBJ2-1; D: NA; V: TRBV19; CDR3: CASINRVGEQFF; DNA: TGTGCCAGTATTAACAGGGTGGGTGAGCAGTTCTTC
size: NA; J: TRBJ2-1; D: TRBD2; V: TRBV19; CDR3: CASTLAGSSYNEQFF; DNA: TGTGCCAGTACCCTAGCGGGATCCTCCTACAATGAGCAGTTCTTC
size: NA; J: TRBJ2-5; D: NA; V: TRBV5-4; CDR3: CASSVPTVQVGVTQYF; DNA: TGTGCCAGCAGCGTCCCGACGGTTCAAGTCGGGGTGACCCAGTACTTC
size: NA; J: TRBJ1-3; D: NA; V: TRBV5-6; CDR3: CASSLEPGISGNTIYF; DNA: TGTGCCAGCAGCTTGGAGCCAGGGATCTCTGGAAACACCATATATTTT
size: NA; J: TRBJ2-3; D: TRBD2; V: TRBV7-2; CDR3: CASSLRRGDTDTQYF; DNA: TGTGCCAGCAGCTTACGGCGGGGGGACACAGATACGCAGTATTTT
size: few; J: TRBJ2-1; D: NA; V: TRBV1; CDR3: CTSSLAGTAGLGAGFF; DNA: TGCACCAGCAGCCTAGCCGGGACAGCCGGTCTAGGGGCCGGGTTCTTC
size: NA; J: TRBJ2-7; D: NA; V: TRBV6-1; CDR3: CASSESWGPYEQYF; DNA: TGTGCCAGCAGTGAATCCTGGGGGCCCTACGAGCAGTACTTC
size: once; J: TRBJ1-6; D: NA; V: TRBV7-8; CDR3: CASSFQGSPLHF; DNA: TGTGCCAGCAGCTTCCAGGGTTCACCCCTCCACTTT
size: NA; J: TRBJ2-7; D: NA; V: TRBV30; CDR3: CAWGLYEQYF; DNA: TGTGCCTGGGGTTTATACGAGCAGTACTTC
size: once; J: TRBJ2-1; D: NA; V: TRBV24-1; CDR3: CATSSEVYSEQFF; DNA: TGTGCCACCTCCTCGGAAGTTTACAGTGAGCAGTTCTTC
size: NA; J: TRBJ1-1; D: TRBD1; V: TRBV18; CDR3: CASSRGTGAYTEAFF; DNA: TGTGCCAGCTCACGGGGGACAGGAGCGTACACTGAAGCTTTCTTT
size: NA; J: TRBJ1-1; D: NA; V: TRBV7-9; CDR3: CASSVGPGLQGPEAFF; DNA: TGTGCCAGCAGCGTAGGACCGGGCCTTCAGGGGCCTGAAGCTTTCTTT
size: NA; J: TRBJ1-4; D: NA; V: TRBV2; CDR3: CATKTGDRNEKLFF; DNA: TGTGCCACAAAAACGGGCGACAGGAATGAAAAACTGTTTTTT
size: NA; J: TRBJ2-5; D: TRBD2; V: TRBV10-1; CDR3: CARLAGGQETQYF; DNA: TGCGCCAGGCTAGCGGGGGGGCAAGAGACCCAGTACTTC
size: NA; J: TRBJ2-3; D: NA; V: TRBV2; CDR3: CASPRGGEVSDTQYF; DNA: TGTGCCAGCCCGAGGGGCGGGGAAGTATCAGATACGCAGTATTTT